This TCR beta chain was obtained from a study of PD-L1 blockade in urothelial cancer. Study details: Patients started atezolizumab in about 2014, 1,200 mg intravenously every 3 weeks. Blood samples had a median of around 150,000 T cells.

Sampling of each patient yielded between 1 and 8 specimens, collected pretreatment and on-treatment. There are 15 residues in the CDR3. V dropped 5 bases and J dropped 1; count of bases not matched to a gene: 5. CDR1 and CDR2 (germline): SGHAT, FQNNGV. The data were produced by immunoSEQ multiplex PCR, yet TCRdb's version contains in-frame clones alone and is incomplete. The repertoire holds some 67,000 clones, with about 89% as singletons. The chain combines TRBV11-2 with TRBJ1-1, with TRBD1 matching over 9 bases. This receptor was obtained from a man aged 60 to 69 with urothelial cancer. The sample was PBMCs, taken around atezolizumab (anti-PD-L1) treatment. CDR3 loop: CASSRDRVSNTEAFF. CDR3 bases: TGTGCCAGCAGCCGGGACAGGGTCTCGAACACTGAAGCTTTCTTT.